The rows below give T cell receptor beta chains drawn from one sample of a study of blood T cell repertoires in COVID-19. Sequencing used immunoSEQ multiplex PCR; TCRdb keeps in-frame clones, though not all of them. Of tens of thousands of clones detected, 85% to 90% appear once; the ten largest clones hold around 1.2%. Sequenced input: peripheral blood. Receptors originate from a woman aged 55-69 years with acute or convalescent COVID-19. Both conserved end residues are part of each CDR3. The D gene is left open where the match is weak. Expanded clones get a size class; other rows say once, few or many, or leave the size out.

CDR3nt: TGTGCCAGCAGTCACCCCGCCAGGGGCTATGGCTACACCTTC; CDR3aa: CASSHPARGYGYTF; abundance: -; j_gene: TRBJ1-2; v_gene: TRBV6-5; d_gene: -
CDR3nt: TGTGCCAGCAGAAAACAGGGGAGTTTAGCAGATACGCAGTATTTT; CDR3aa: CASRKQGSLADTQYF; abundance: once; j_gene: TRBJ2-3; v_gene: TRBV2; d_gene: TRBD1
CDR3nt: TGTGCCAGTAGTAGCAGGGGGCCATGGGTTGAAAAACTGTTTTTT; CDR3aa: CASSSRGPWVEKLFF; abundance: -; j_gene: TRBJ1-4; v_gene: TRBV19; d_gene: TRBD1
CDR3nt: TGCGCCAGCAGCTTGGGGGAGGGGACTCCCCAGTTCTTC; CDR3aa: CASSLGEGTPQFF; abundance: -; j_gene: TRBJ2-1; v_gene: TRBV5-1; d_gene: TRBD2
CDR3nt: TGTGCCAGCAGCGCCCGGGACAGCCGGAGCTCCTACAATGAGCAGTTCTTC; CDR3aa: CASSARDSRSSYNEQFF; abundance: -; j_gene: TRBJ2-1; v_gene: TRBV9; d_gene: TRBD1
CDR3nt: TGCGCCAGCAGCTTGGGAGCTAGCGGGAGGACCGGGGAGCTGTTTTTT; CDR3aa: CASSLGASGRTGELFF; abundance: once; j_gene: TRBJ2-2; v_gene: TRBV5-1; d_gene: TRBD2
CDR3nt: TGTGCCACCAGTGGGGCAGGGGGAAACATTCAGTACTTC; CDR3aa: CATSGAGGNIQYF; abundance: -; j_gene: TRBJ2-4; v_gene: TRBV24-1; d_gene: TRBD1
CDR3nt: TGTGCCAGCAGCCTTGACAGGGGGGCCACTGAAGCTTTCTTT; CDR3aa: CASSLDRGATEAFF; abundance: -; j_gene: TRBJ1-1; v_gene: TRBV5-6; d_gene: TRBD1
CDR3nt: TGTGCCAGCAGTGAGGTGACGGGAGTAAACACCATATATTTT; CDR3aa: CASSEVTGVNTIYF; abundance: -; j_gene: TRBJ1-3; v_gene: TRBV2; d_gene: -
CDR3nt: TGCGCCAGCCGTTCGCTGACAGGGGCGGAGAACACTGAAGCTTTCTTT; CDR3aa: CASRSLTGAENTEAFF; abundance: -; j_gene: TRBJ1-1; v_gene: TRBV5-1; d_gene: TRBD1
CDR3nt: TGTGCCAGCAGCGTAGAAGGAGGTAGCTCGGGTTGGAATGAGCAGTTCTTC; CDR3aa: CASSVEGGSSGWNEQFF; abundance: -; j_gene: TRBJ2-1; v_gene: TRBV9; d_gene: -
CDR3nt: TGTGCCAGCTCACCAGAACAGGGAAGGGTTGGCTATGGCTACACCTTC; CDR3aa: CASSPEQGRVGYGYTF; abundance: -; j_gene: TRBJ1-2; v_gene: TRBV18; d_gene: -
CDR3nt: TGTGCCACCACTTCAACTAATGAAAAACTGTTTTTT; CDR3aa: CATTSTNEKLFF; abundance: -; j_gene: TRBJ1-4; v_gene: TRBV19; d_gene: -
CDR3nt: TGTGCCAGTAGTAAGACGACCGGGACTAGCGGTACAGATACGCAGTATTTT; CDR3aa: CASSKTTGTSGTDTQYF; abundance: -; j_gene: TRBJ2-3; v_gene: TRBV19; d_gene: TRBD2